The 27 T cell receptor beta chains below were found in one sample sequenced in a study of T-cell memory formation after mild COVID-19. TCRdb re-called the 5' RACE reads with MiXCR, one entry per CDR3 protein. The sample includes about 560,000 distinct CDR3 sequences, roughly 17% of them seen just once. Material: PBMCs or a T cell subset sorted from them (not recorded which). These TCRs come from an adult woman who had mild COVID-19 (a few samples of this study predate the infection). Cell type and time point are not known.

This clonotype has only a few counts. The chain employs TRBV5-6 and TRBJ2-1; 8 bases fit TRBD1. V shed 4 bases, J shed 10 bases, and the junction held 7 bases outside the gene matches. The CDR3 is 13 amino acids. Looked up from germline, CDR1 is SGHDT and CDR2 is YYEEEE. The CDR3 sequence: CASSPIQGAEQFF. The CDR3 DNA follows: TGTGCCAGCAGCCCCATTCAGGGGGCCGAGCAGTTCTTC.

J is TRBJ1-2 and V is TRBV12-3 or TRBV12-4, with 8 bases lining up with TRBD1. The V gene end was trimmed by 3 bases and the J gene end by 10 bases; junction bases not matched to a gene: 7. The CDR3 has 13 amino acids. CDR3 DNA sequence: TGTGCCAGCAGTTTCGGACAGGGCTTAGTCTACACCTTC. This codes for CASSFGQGLVYTF.

The chain joins TRBV20-1 to TRBJ2-1, with 12 nucleotides matching TRBD2. From germline, CDR1 is DFQATT and CDR2 SNEGSKA (reference sequence). Unmatched junction bases numbered 6, after V lost 5 bases and J lost 4 bases. This CDR3 has 15 amino acids. The DNA of the CDR3 is TGCAGTGCTCCCGGACTAGCGGGAATGTACAATGAGCAGTTCTTC. Its protein product is CSAPGLAGMYNEQFF.

The table lists this clonotype with a few counts. The chain links TRBV7-2 to TRBJ2-7; 7 bases are shared with TRBD2. The CDR3 runs to 15 residues. J lost 2 bases, V lost 2 bases, and 6 bases had no gene match. Germline V gives CDR1 SGHTA, CDR2 FQGNSA. The CDR3 DNA reads as TGTGCCAGCAGCTTATGGCTTGCGGGGGCCTACGAGCAGTACTTC. As protein: CASSLWLAGAYEQYF.

The V call is TRBV5-1, the J call TRBJ2-2; 10 nucleotides align to TRBD2. Germline V gene lookup returns CDR1 SGHRS and CDR2 YFSETQ. Trimming removed 6 bases from V and 6 bases from J; junction bases left unmatched: 8. The CDR3 contains 15 residues. The DNA of the CDR3 is TGCGCCAGCAAAGAGGTAGCGGGAGGAGCCGGGGAGCTGTTTTTT. It specifies CASKEVAGGAGELFF.

This clonotype was recorded at least ten times. The V call is TRBV3-1, the J call TRBJ2-3; 9 bases align to TRBD2. Germline CDR1 LGHDT, CDR2 YNNKEL (reference sequence). This CDR3 comprises 15 residues. J was trimmed by 2 bases and V by 6 bases; bases with no gene match: 6. The CDR3: CASRLTSGSTDTQYF. Written as DNA, the CDR3 is TGTGCCAGCAGGTTGACTAGCGGATCCACAGATACGCAGTATTTT.

V is TRBV5-1 and J is TRBJ2-1; TRBD2 agrees at 16 bases. Germline V gene lookup returns CDR1 SGHRS and CDR2 YFSETQ. J was trimmed by 9 bases and V by 4 bases; bases with no gene match: 10. The CDR3 loop spans 17 amino acids. The CDR3 region has the DNA TGCGCCAGCAGCCCGGGACTAGCGGGGGGGCCCGATCCTGAGCAGTTCTTC. It codes for CASSPGLAGGPDPEQFF.

The chain has TRBV4-1 and TRBJ1-2, with 7 bases that match TRBD1. Germline lookup yields CDR1 MGHRA and CDR2 YSYEKL. The CDR3 runs 16 residues. Trimming removed 6 bases from V and 4 bases from J; junction bases left unmatched: 14. CDR3 nucleotide sequence: TGCGCCAGCAGACGACAGGGCGGTAGGAACCGCTATGGCTACACCTTC. It codes for CASRRQGGRNRYGYTF.

The genes are TRBV2 and TRBJ1-5; no firm D call. Trimming removed 5 bases at V and 1 base at J, with 12 bases between. Looked up from germline, CDR1 is SNHLY and CDR2 is FYNNEI. This CDR3 has 15 residues. CDR3 nucleotides: TGTGCCAGCAGTAAGAACGGACGGAGCAATCAGCCCCAGCATTTT. This gives the protein CASSKNGRSNQPQHF. The whole variable domain, remainder taken from reference TRBV2 and TRBJ1-5, is EPEVTQTPSHQVTQMGQEVILRCVPISNHLYFYWYRQILGQKVEFLVSFYNNEISEKSEIFDDQFSVERPDGSNFTLKIRSTKLEDSAMYFCASSKNGRSNQPQHFGDGTRLSIL.

This chain uses TRBV7-9 with TRBJ2-1; D unclear. Germline CDR1 and CDR2: SEHNR and FQNEAQ (reference sequence). This CDR3 is built from 13 residues. Trimming removed 5 bases at V and 9 bases at J, with 14 bases between. The CDR3: CASSVNSAGEQFF. The CDR3 coding sequence is TGTGCCAGCAGCGTAAACAGCGCTGGTGAGCAGTTCTTC.

This clonotype occurred a few times. The gene calls are TRBV6-6 and TRBJ1-1; 7 nucleotides agree with TRBD1. J lost 1 base, V lost 6 bases, and 11 bases had no gene match. This CDR3 region has 16 residues. Looked up from germline, CDR1 is MNHNY and CDR2 is SVGAGI (reference sequence). In nucleotides, the CDR3 is TGTGCCAGCAGCACAATTCCGGGACAGCGGAACACTGAAGCTTTCTTT. This translates into CASSTIPGQRNTEAFF.

This clonotype was seen more than once but under ten times. V gene TRBV9 combines with J gene TRBJ2-7; 10 bases are shared with TRBD2. The CDR3 consists of 15 residues. The J segment lost 2 bases and the V segment lost 0 bases, leaving 2 bases of the junction unmatched. Germline lookup yields CDR1 SGDLS and CDR2 YYNGEE. CDR3 sequence: CASSVAGLAAYEQYF. The CDR3 nucleotides read TGTGCCAGCAGCGTAGCTGGACTAGCGGCCTACGAGCAGTACTTC.

This clonotype came up a few times. The J gene is TRBJ2-1, the V gene TRBV24-1; tentative D call: TRBD2 (5 bases). Germline V gives CDR1 KGHDR, CDR2 SFDVKD. V lost 6 bases and J 12 bases, leaving 11 bases between the germline ends. This CDR3 is built from 11 residues. The CDR3, as DNA: TGTGCCACCAGTACCGGACTCGGGCAGTTCTTC. It yields the protein CATSTGLGQFF.

The CDR3 DNA sequence: TGTGCCATCAGTGTCGAGGACAGGAACTATGGCTACACCTTC. This encodes CAISVEDRNYGYTF. The chain couples TRBV10-3 to TRBJ1-2; TRBD1 matches 7 bases. Germline loops: CDR1 ENHRY, CDR2 SYGVKD. J was trimmed by 2 bases and V by 4 bases; bases with no gene match: 4. The CDR3 length is 14 residues.

This clonotype came up a few times. This chain links TRBV7-3 with TRBJ2-2; 7 nucleotides line up with TRBD2. In germline, CDR1 is SGHTA, CDR2 FQGTGA. The CDR3 spans 15 residues. With 2 bases clipped from V and 4 bases from J, the junction kept 4 bases outside the gene matches. The CDR3 loop is CASSLAGAGTGELFF. The CDR3 region has the DNA TGTGCCAGCAGCTTAGCGGGAGCCGGCACCGGGGAGCTGTTTTTT.

The V gene is TRBV18, the J gene TRBJ2-1; D is unresolved. V lost 3 bases and J 9 bases, leaving 9 bases between the germline ends. From germline, CDR1 is KGHSH and CDR2 LQKENI. The CDR3 runs to 12 residues. Here the CDR3 reads CASSPRPGEQFF. CDR3 nucleotides: TGTGCCAGCTCACCTCGCCCGGGTGAGCAGTTCTTC. The whole variable domain, remainder taken from reference TRBV18 and TRBJ2-1, is NAGVMQNPRHLVRRRGQEARLRCSPMKGHSHVYWYRQLPEEGLKFMVYLQKENIIDESGMPKERFSAEFPKEGPSILRIQQVVRGDSAAYFCASSPRPGEQFFGPGTRLTVL.

This clonotype was observed a few times. V usage is TRBV15 and J usage is TRBJ2-7, with D possibly TRBD1 on 6 matching bases. Germline CDR1 LNHNV, CDR2 YYDKDF (reference sequence). The CDR3 extends over 15 amino acids. Trimming took 5 bases from V and 4 from J, leaving 18 bases between them. The CDR3 region is CATSEARDTSYEQYF. The CDR3, as DNA: TGTGCCACCAGCGAAGCCCGGGACACATCTTACGAGCAGTACTTC.

The rearrangement links TRBV20-1 to TRBJ2-3; D is possibly TRBD2 (6 bases). The CDR3 is made up of 12 amino acids. Germline V gene sequence: CDR1 DFQATT, CDR2 SNEGSKA (reference sequence). V was cut by 7 bases and J by 6 bases, with 14 bases left in between. The CDR3 is CSVIGTSDTQYF. The CDR3 coding sequence is TGCAGTGTAATTGGGACTTCTGATACGCAGTATTTT.

The rearrangement joins TRBV7-3 to TRBJ2-1, with D possibly TRBD2 on 7 matching bases. The CDR3 loop spans 16 amino acids. CDR1 SGHTA and CDR2 FQGTGA come from the germline V gene. V lost 0 bases and J 4 bases, leaving 13 bases between the germline ends. CDR3 coding DNA: TGTGCCAGCAGCTTAACCGGGGGGCTACCGTACAATGAGCAGTTCTTC. Protein sequence: CASSLTGGLPYNEQFF.

This clonotype was detected ten times or more. The chain joins TRBV2 to TRBJ2-1, with D unresolved. V was pared by 2 bases and J by 2 bases, with 7 bases between. CDR3 length: 14 residues. The germline V gene encodes CDR1 SNHLY and CDR2 FYNNEI. CDR3 bases: TGTGCCAGCAGTGAACGCGGCCCCTACAATGAGCAGTTCTTC. Its protein is CASSERGPYNEQFF. Based on the CDR3 plus reference TRBV2 and TRBJ2-1, the full variable domain is EPEVTQTPSHQVTQMGQEVILRCVPISNHLYFYWYRQILGQKVEFLVSFYNNEISEKSEIFDDQFSVERPDGSNFTLKIRSTKLEDSAMYFCASSERGPYNEQFFGPGTRLTVL.

As DNA, the CDR3 is TGTGCCAGCAGCTTAGCGGGGGCAATCCGGAATGAGCAGTTCTTC. Residues: CASSLAGAIRNEQFF. The chain has TRBV5-4 and TRBJ2-1; TRBD2 aligns across 8 bases. This CDR3 is built from 15 residues. V gave up 2 bases and J gave up 7 bases; unmatched junction bases: 8. Germline loops: CDR1 SGHNT, CDR2 YYREEE (reference sequence).

The chain uses TRBV12-3 or TRBV12-4 and TRBJ2-7, with unresolved D. The CDR3 is made up of 13 amino acids. The germline V and J ends were trimmed by 1 base and 2 bases, with 6 bases remaining between them. This chain's CDR3 is CASSLVNAYEQYF. The CDR3 nucleotides read TGTGCCAGCAGTTTAGTTAACGCCTACGAGCAGTACTTC.

This clonotype was counted a few times. The chain is built from TRBV27 and TRBJ2-7; D perhaps matches TRBD1 (6 bases). Germline-derived CDR1 and CDR2 are MNHEY and SMNVEV (reference sequence). CDR3 size: 17 residues. V lost 5 bases to trimming and J lost 2 bases, with 22 bases between them. CDR3 nucleotides: TGTGCCAGCAGTCGCACCTTGGACAGCGATGTTACCTACGAGCAGTACTTC. This translates into CASSRTLDSDVTYEQYF.

This clonotype was seen more than once but under ten times. This chain connects TRBV25-1 to TRBJ2-2, with TRBD1 identical over 8 bases. V lost 5 bases, J lost 1 base, and 3 bases stayed unmatched. This CDR3 comprises 15 residues. Germline CDR1 MGHDK, CDR2 SYGVNS. Here the CDR3 reads CASSKTGENTGELFF. Here the CDR3 DNA reads TGTGCCAGCAGTAAGACAGGGGAGAACACCGGGGAGCTGTTTTTT.

The chain carries TRBV2 and TRBJ2-1; 9 bases align to TRBD2. The ends lost 6 bases at V and 2 bases at J; junction bases unmatched: 11. CDR3 size: 17 residues. Germline V lookup: CDR1 SNHLY, CDR2 FYNNEI. CDR3 sequence: CASRSTSGWSPYNEQFF. DNA for the CDR3: TGTGCCAGCAGGTCGACTAGCGGATGGAGCCCCTACAATGAGCAGTTCTTC.

The rearrangement uses TRBV6-5 and TRBJ2-1; 8 bases line up with TRBD2. CDR3 length: 14 residues. In germline, CDR1 is MNHEY, CDR2 SVGAGI. After removal of 0 bases from V and 7 bases from J, the junction contained 2 bases not matched to a gene. The CDR3 DNA sequence: TGTGCCAGCAGTTACTCCCCGGGGGGGAATGAGCAGTTCTTC. Its translation: CASSYSPGGNEQFF.

The chain combines TRBV29-1 with TRBJ1-2, with D uncertain. Germline V gives CDR1 SQVTM, CDR2 ANQGSEA. This CDR3 spans 14 amino acids. V lost 7 bases and J 3 bases, leaving 18 bases between the germline ends. The CDR3 sequence: CSALLAGLDYGYTF. The CDR3 bases are TGCAGCGCCCTATTGGCGGGGTTGGACTATGGCTACACCTTC.